This T cell receptor beta chain was recovered during a study of response to subunit inactivated influenza vaccine. This clonotype was seen at least ten times. A single record per CDR3 protein comes from TCRdb applying MiXCR to the RT-PCR reads. The table records hundreds of thousands of distinct CDR3 sequences, 11% of them present only once. Germline CDR1 reads MNHEY; CDR2 reads SMNVEV (reference sequence). The CDR3 totals 15 residues. V was clipped by 3 bases and J by 3 bases, with 15 bases between them. This sample was also put to use in a study of T cells expressing NK-cell markers. That source adds: Synthesis of TCR beta cDNA relied on 5'RACE template switching carrying UMIs.

The chain combines TRBV27 with TRBJ2-7; D perhaps matches TRBD2 (7 bases). The sequencing used PBMCs from blood, collected on the day of vaccination. The receptor's source is a man aged 45-65 years who received an inactivated influenza vaccine. CDR3 in amino acids: CASSFEGGLVYEQYF. The CDR3 coding sequence is TGTGCCAGCAGTTTCGAGGGGGGGCTAGTCTACGAGCAGTACTTC.